What follows are 30 T cell receptor beta chains derived from one specimen sequenced in a study of T cells in Graves' hyperthyroidism and ophthalmopathy. The investigators amplified TCR beta CDR3 regions from RNA transcripts. HTBI primers were employed in a first-round RT-PCR of the TCR CDR3. TCRdb itself ran the multiplex PCR reads through MiXCR, one entry per CDR3 protein. The repertoire holds hundreds of thousands of distinct CDR3 sequences, with about a sixth as singletons. Sequencing was performed on blood. All receptors come from a woman in her 30s with Graves' hyperthyroidism.

The CDR3 loop is CATSRSTGVSNQPQHF. The CDR3 nucleotides read TGTGCCACCAGCAGAAGCACAGGGGTAAGCAATCAGCCCCAGCATTTT. The chain joins TRBV15 to TRBJ1-5, with 7 bases that match TRBD1. The CDR3 length is 16 residues. The junction had 5 bases not matched to a gene; V was cut back by 2 bases and J by 1 base. Per germline, CDR1 LNHNV and CDR2 YYDKDF (reference sequence).

The chain employs TRBV6-1 and TRBJ2-3; unclear D gene. This CDR3 has 13 residues. Looked up from germline, CDR1 is MNHNS and CDR2 is SASEGT. Between the trimmed V and J ends, which lost 3 bases and 5 bases, there was a span of 9 bases. The CDR3 loop is CASSDSNEDTQYF. The CDR3 DNA is TGTGCCAGCAGTGACTCCAACGAAGATACGCAGTATTTT.

This clonotype was recorded at least ten times. J is TRBJ2-4 and V is TRBV7-2, with 13 bases fitting TRBD2. Germline CDR1 is SGHTA and CDR2 is FQGNSA. The J segment lost 1 base and the V segment lost 5 bases, leaving 5 bases of the junction unmatched. This CDR3 contains 17 residues. The chain's CDR3 is CASSRLAGGGAKNIQYF. In DNA form, the CDR3 reads TGTGCCAGCAGCCGACTAGCGGGAGGAGGGGCCAAAAACATTCAGTACTTC.

The rearrangement uses TRBV28 and TRBJ1-2; D unclear. The germline V gene has CDR1 MDHEN and CDR2 SYDVKM. The CDR3 has 13 amino acids. V lost 4 bases and J lost 11, with 17 bases in between. The CDR3 sequence is CASSSLGRGGYTF. For the CDR3, the DNA is TGTGCCAGCAGTTCTCTTGGCCGGGGTGGGTACACCTTC.

This chain joins TRBV7-3 and TRBJ2-2, with D maybe TRBD2 (5 bases). The V end was cut by 5 bases, the J end by 2 bases, with 15 bases between. The CDR3 consists of 16 residues. Germline-derived CDR1 and CDR2 are SGHTA and FQGTGA. CDR3 protein: CASSPLRGVNTGELFF. Written as DNA, the CDR3 is TGTGCCAGCAGCCCGCTACGGGGTGTAAACACCGGGGAGCTGTTTTTT.

The rearrangement links TRBV2 to TRBJ2-1, with D uncertain. The CDR3 runs 13 residues. The germline V gene has CDR1 SNHLY and CDR2 FYNNEI. The V and J ends lost 6 bases and 7 bases respectively, with 13 bases between them. CDR3 residues: CASRLPPRNEQFF. CDR3 coding DNA: TGTGCCAGCAGACTCCCCCCTAGAAATGAGCAGTTCTTC.

This clonotype was observed many times. The rearrangement joins TRBV30 to TRBJ1-1; D unclear. The V gene's germline CDR1 is GTSNPN and CDR2 SVGIG (reference sequence). The CDR3 contains 11 residues. V was shortened by 4 bases and J by 4 bases, with 7 bases between the two germline ends. CDR3 bases: TGTGCCTGGACGAAGGCCACTGAAGCTTTCTTT. Translation: CAWTKATEAFF.

This clonotype was counted only a few times. This CDR3 is CASSVQGTRTDTQYF. CDR3 in DNA: TGTGCCAGCAGCGTGCAGGGCACCCGCACAGATACGCAGTATTTT. This chain uses TRBV9 with TRBJ2-3, with a possible D match to TRBD1 (5 bases). The germline V and J ends were trimmed by 2 bases and 1 base, with 11 bases remaining between them. In germline, CDR1 is SGDLS, CDR2 YYNGEE. This CDR3 has 15 residues.

This clonotype was found a few times. The chain couples TRBV20-1 to TRBJ2-6; 9 bases map to TRBD1. The CDR3 extends over 18 amino acids. With V trimmed by 4 bases and J by 2 bases, 12 bases remained unmatched. Germline CDR1 and CDR2: DFQATT and SNEGSKA (reference sequence). The CDR3 loop reads CSATFPGQGIPGANVLTF. CDR3 sequence (DNA): TGCAGTGCTACCTTTCCGGGACAGGGCATTCCTGGGGCCAACGTCCTGACTTTC.

The genes are TRBV29-1 and TRBJ2-5, with 8 bases identical to TRBD1. The V segment lost 4 bases and the J segment 3 bases; nucleotides outside the gene matches: 1. Germline V CDR1 and CDR2: SQVTM, ANQGSEA. The CDR3 extends over 12 amino acids. The CDR3 DNA sequence: TGCAGCGTTGGACAGGGGAAAGAGACCCAGTACTTC. Protein sequence: CSVGQGKETQYF.

This clonotype was found many times. The chain recombines TRBV5-1 with TRBJ2-3; D possibly corresponds to TRBD2 (6 bases). The V gene's germline CDR1 is SGHRS and CDR2 YFSETQ. The CDR3 is 14 amino acids. Trimming removed 2 bases at V and 3 bases at J, with 10 bases between. CDR3 sequence (DNA): TGCGCCAGCAGCTTACCGGGACTTACAGATACGCAGTATTTT. Translating it yields CASSLPGLTDTQYF.

This clonotype has more than one count but fewer than ten. V gene TRBV7-9 combines with J gene TRBJ2-3; no clear D. Trimming removed 6 bases from V and 6 bases from J, with 16 bases in between. Germline V CDR1 and CDR2: SEHNR, FQNEAQ (reference sequence). The CDR3 has 14 amino acids. This CDR3 is CASRARPKADTQYF. The DNA of the CDR3 is TGTGCCAGCAGGGCCCGACCTAAGGCGGATACGCAGTATTTT.

This clonotype appeared a few times. J is TRBJ1-3 and V is TRBV7-9, with 9 bases identical to TRBD1. The V gene end was trimmed by 3 bases and the J gene end by 5 bases; junction bases not matched to a gene: 8. The CDR3 sequence is 16 residues long. Germline CDR1 SEHNR, CDR2 FQNEAQ (reference sequence). DNA of the CDR3: TGTGCCAGCAGCTTTACCACCGGGACAGGGAGAAACACCATATATTTT. It translates to CASSFTTGTGRNTIYF.

This clonotype was detected ten times or more. J is TRBJ2-7 and V is TRBV10-2, with TRBD2 matching 9 bases. With V trimmed by 2 bases and J by 4 bases, 3 bases remained unmatched. Germline CDR1 and CDR2: WSHSY and SAAADI. There are 14 residues in the CDR3. CDR3 sequence: CASSESSGRYEQYF. The CDR3 DNA reads TGCGCCAGCAGTGAGAGTAGCGGGAGATACGAGCAGTACTTC.

Only a few counts were recorded for this clonotype. The chain joins TRBV19 to TRBJ1-1; TRBD1 aligns across 9 bases. The CDR3 runs to 13 residues. Losses at the gene ends were 1 base for V and 9 bases for J; bases not matched to a gene: 3. In germline, CDR1 is LNHDA, CDR2 SQIVND (reference sequence). The CDR3 sequence is CASSIGGQGKAFF. The CDR3 DNA reads as TGTGCCAGTAGTATAGGGGGACAGGGAAAAGCTTTCTTT.

Regarding this clonotype: A much larger clone lies one base from this, so it may be a read error. V and J are TRBV5-1 and TRBJ2-7, with TRBD2 matching 8 bases. The J segment lost 7 bases and the V segment lost 1 base, leaving 7 bases of the junction unmatched. CDR1 is SGHRS, CDR2 YFSETQ, per germline. The CDR3 extends over 14 amino acids. CDR3 region: CASSLRAGVVEQYF. Here the CDR3 DNA reads TGCGCCAGCAGCTTGCGAGCGGGAGTGGTTGAGCAGTACTTC. The entire variable domain, with the rest obtained from reference TRBV5-1 and TRBJ2-7, is as follows: KAGVTQTPRYLIKTRGQQVTLSCSPISGHRSVSWYQQTPGQGLQFLFEYFSETQRNKGNFPGRFSGRQFSNSRSEMNVSTLELGDSALYLCASSLRAGVVEQYFGPGTRLTVT.

This clonotype was recorded many times. The chain links TRBV28 to TRBJ2-7; TRBD1 agrees at 11 bases. Germline V gene data show CDR1 as MDHEN and CDR2 as SYDVKM. V lost 5 bases and J lost 3; bases outside the gene matches: 6. The CDR3 has 15 residues. The CDR3 DNA reads as TGTGCCAGCAGTCTCAGGACAGGGGGCCTCTACGAGCAGTACTTC. This translates into CASSLRTGGLYEQYF.

The V gene is TRBV5-1, the J gene TRBJ2-7; TRBD1 matches at 9 bases. The germline V gene encodes CDR1 SGHRS and CDR2 YFSETQ. Trimming at V came to 4 bases and at J to 6 bases, leaving 8 bases not matched to a gene. The CDR3 spans 14 residues. The CDR3 sequence is CASSPGQGPTEQYF. The CDR3 DNA reads TGCGCCAGCAGCCCGGGACAGGGCCCTACCGAGCAGTACTTC.

This clonotype showed up many times. This sequence joins TRBV2 and TRBJ2-1, with D possibly matching TRBD2 (5 bases). The germline V gene has CDR1 SNHLY and CDR2 FYNNEI. This CDR3 is built from 15 residues. Trimming took off 6 bases at V and 9 bases at J, with 21 bases between the two ends. CDR3 in amino acids: CASSGVPSSSGEQFF. In nucleotides, the CDR3 is TGTGCCAGCAGCGGGGTGCCTAGCTCGTCAGGTGAGCAGTTCTTC.

In this sample, this clonotype turned up many times. The chain links TRBV5-4 to TRBJ2-3; TRBD1 or TRBD2 may be the D gene (5 bases each). The V gene lost 2 bases and the J gene lost 4 bases, with 17 bases spanning the gap. The length of the CDR3 is 16 residues. Germline values: CDR1 SGHNT, CDR2 YYREEE (reference sequence). In DNA form, the CDR3 reads TGTGCCAGCAGCTTTGGGGGTCCTGGGGGTGCAGATACGCAGTATTTT. Amino acid sequence: CASSFGGPGGADTQYF.

This clonotype has a count of ten or more. The CDR3 region is CASSRDGDYNSPLHF. The CDR3, as DNA: TGTGCCAGCAGCCGGGACGGGGATTATAATTCACCCCTCCACTTT. This chain uses TRBV7-2 with TRBJ1-6, with D possibly TRBD1 on 5 matching bases. The germline CDR1 and CDR2 sequences are SGHTA and FQGNSA. Deletions cut 5 bases from V and 4 bases from J, with 12 bases between. The CDR3 is made up of 15 amino acids.

The chain recombines TRBV15 with TRBJ2-1; D is perhaps TRBD2 (5 bases). The CDR3 is 16 residues long. Germline assignment: CDR1 LNHNV and CDR2 YYDKDF (reference sequence). Trimming took 5 bases from V and 3 from J, leaving 17 bases between them. CDR3 nucleotide sequence: TGTGCCACCAGCCCTCTATTGGCGGGCCTCTACAATGAGCAGTTCTTC. Translating gives CATSPLLAGLYNEQFF.

This clonotype appeared a few times. This chain links TRBV25-1 with TRBJ2-6, with D possibly being TRBD1 or TRBD2 (5 bases each). Trimming pared 3 bases from V and 1 base from J, leaving 7 bases between. Germline loops: CDR1 MGHDK, CDR2 SYGVNS. This CDR3 is 15 amino acids long. CDR3: CASSDGGSGANVLTF. The CDR3 DNA follows: TGTGCCAGCAGTGATGGGGGTTCTGGGGCCAACGTCCTGACTTTC. Full variable domain (missing parts from reference TRBV25-1 and TRBJ2-6): EADIYQTPRYLVIGTGKKITLECSQTMGHDKMYWYQQDPGMELHLIHYSYGVNSTEKGDLSSESTVSRIRTEHFPLTLESARPSHTSQYLCASSDGGSGANVLTFGAGSRLTVL.

Only a few counts were recorded for this clonotype. The chain has TRBV6-1 and TRBJ1-5; maybe TRBD1 (6 bases). Germline V gene sequence: CDR1 MNHNS, CDR2 SASEGT. The CDR3 extends over 16 amino acids. Trimming removed 6 bases from V and 2 bases from J, with 17 bases in between. CDR3 loop: CASRNTGLGGNQPQHF. The CDR3 bases are TGTGCCAGCAGAAATACAGGGCTTGGGGGCAATCAGCCCCAGCATTTT.

This clonotype was found a few times. This chain links TRBV29-1 with TRBJ2-1; TRBD2 aligns across 7 bases. V lost 5 bases, J lost 4 bases, and 8 bases stayed unmatched. Germline loops: CDR1 SQVTM, CDR2 ANQGSEA. The CDR3 is made up of 14 amino acids. The CDR3 DNA sequence: TGCAGCGTTCTAGGACTAGTATCTTACAATGAGCAGTTCTTC. It specifies CSVLGLVSYNEQFF.

This clonotype was observed a handful of times. This chain joins TRBV6-1 and TRBJ1-4; 7 bases match TRBD1. The germline V gene encodes CDR1 MNHNS and CDR2 SASEGT. The CDR3 totals 13 residues. V shed 11 bases, J shed 6 bases, and the junction held 9 bases outside the gene matches. The DNA for the CDR3 is TGTGCCGGAAGACAGGGTACGGATGAAAAACTGTTTTTT. This translates into CAGRQGTDEKLFF.

The chain combines TRBV20-1 with TRBJ1-5; D unclear. The CDR3 is made up of 16 amino acids. In germline, CDR1 is DFQATT, CDR2 SNEGSKA (reference sequence). Trimming took off 2 bases at V and 5 bases at J, with 19 bases between the two ends. The CDR3, as DNA: TGCAGTGCTAGACAGGAACAGCCTAAAATCTATCAGCCCCAGCATTTT. This codes for CSARQEQPKIYQPQHF.

This clonotype was counted between two and nine times. The V call is TRBV12-3 or TRBV12-4, the J call TRBJ2-6; D perhaps matches TRBD2 (6 bases). The CDR3 is 15 residues long. Trimming stripped 3 bases from V and 4 bases from J, with 10 bases between. The CDR3 loop is CASSFLTSGANVLTF. CDR3 DNA: TGTGCCAGCAGTTTCCTCACTAGCGGGGCCAACGTCCTGACTTTC.

This clonotype was counted ten times or more. The V and J genes are TRBV30 and TRBJ1-1; possibly TRBD1 for D (5 bases). Germline V gene sequence: CDR1 GTSNPN, CDR2 SVGIG (reference sequence). CDR3 length: 13 amino acids. V lost 3 bases, J lost 1 base, and 9 bases lay in between. This chain's CDR3 is CAWRLTGNTEAFF. CDR3 nucleotides: TGTGCCTGGAGACTTACAGGGAACACTGAAGCTTTCTTT. Full variable domain (rest looked up from reference TRBV30 and TRBJ1-1): SQTIHQWPATLVQPVGSPLSLECTVEGTSNPNLYWYRQAAGRGLQLLFYSVGIGQISSEVPQNLSASRPQDRQFILSSKKLLLSDSGFYLCAWRLTGNTEAFFGQGTRLTVV.

V is TRBV5-5 and J is TRBJ2-3, with 10 bases that match TRBD2. The CDR3 is made up of 17 amino acids. With V trimmed by 4 bases and J by 0 bases, 8 bases remained unmatched. Germline V CDR1 and CDR2: SGHKS, YYEKEE (reference sequence). This CDR3 is CASSPTGLAVSTDTQYF. CDR3 coding DNA: TGTGCCAGCAGCCCCACCGGACTAGCGGTTAGCACAGATACGCAGTATTTT.